A single sample is the source of the 4 T cell receptor beta chains below, sequenced in a study of metastatic and nonmetastatic thyroid tumors (TCRdb year 2020). The protocol used for the library was PCR. Sequencing was carried out with an Illumina HiSeq 4000. Through fastp at Q25 and MiXCR, TCRdb rebuilt clones from the public reads, retaining in-frame beta chains. For this sample there are roughly 75,000 clones; approximately 12% appear just once. The ten largest make up roughly 10% of the sample. No treatment had been received by any patient before thyroid surgery. The sequenced sample was tumor tissue. These receptors were collected from a female donor with papillary thyroid cancer or a benign thyroid nodule (not recorded which). Some clones in this sample may be carry-over from other donors' samples.

This clone was seen repeatedly, ten times or more. The chain couples TRBV7-3 to TRBJ1-2, with D unresolved. The CDR3 contains 13 residues. Germline V gene lookup returns CDR1 SGHTA and CDR2 FQGTGA. V gave up 4 bases and J gave up 0 bases, with 6 bases separating them. CDR3 amino acids: CASSSGPNYGYTF. The CDR3 nucleotides are TGTGCCAGCAGCTCAGGTCCTAACTATGGCTACACCTTC.

This clone occurred a few times. The chain links TRBV10-2 to TRBJ2-2, with 11 positions matching TRBD1. Trimming took 1 base from V and 7 from J; bases not matched to a gene: 2. Germline loops: CDR1 WSHSY, CDR2 SAAADI. CDR3 length: 15 residues. The CDR3: CASSEWTGGLGELFF. The DNA for the CDR3 is TGCGCCAGCAGTGAGTGGACAGGGGGCCTCGGGGAGCTGTTTTTT.

This clone has ten or more counts. The chain has TRBV11-3 and TRBJ2-7; D is unresolved. Trimming pared 1 base from V and 5 bases from J, leaving 9 bases between. The germline CDR1 and CDR2 sequences are SGHNT and YENEEA. CDR3 length: 13 residues. CDR3 region: CASSLGRIDEQYF. DNA for the CDR3: TGTGCCAGCAGCTTAGGAAGGATTGACGAGCAGTACTTC.

This clone has a count of ten or more. Other DNA sequences in this sample translate to the same CDR3. CDR3 amino acids: CAISDRGNEQFF. Written as DNA, the CDR3 is TGTGCCATCAGCGACAGGGGCAATGAGCAGTTCTTC. The rearrangement uses TRBV10-3 and TRBJ2-1; TRBD1 matches at 8 bases. This CDR3 comprises 12 residues. CDR1 is ENHRY and CDR2 is SYGVKD in the germline V gene. Trimming at V came to 6 bases and at J to 6 bases, leaving 1 base not matched to a gene.